Here is one TCR beta chain with its context. What it recognizes is unknown. Other DNA sequences within the sample encode an identical CDR3. The sample is drawn from a study of shared clonotypes between healthy human individuals. The study drew its donors from healthy HIV-negative adults without recent acute infections or vaccinations. Germline lookup yields CDR1 MDHEN and CDR2 SYDVKM. This CDR3 is built from 15 residues. Trimming left V 6 bases short and J 0 bases short, with 12 bases between. Findings and caveats of the study: In the sorted subsets, rarefaction showed sequencing was incomplete despite large depth.

Original processing notes: ImmunoSEQ supplied junction-only sequences lacking quality scores, so filtering was different. Sequencing was performed with immunoSEQ multiplex PCR; in TCRdb, only in-frame clones are kept and a portion is missing. That table gives V, J and clone size, and the DNA gave D and trimming. The profile shows some 1,400,000 clones, around 97% of them singletons. The sample consisted of naive CD4+ T cells sorted from blood. As to subset: CD45RA+ positively selected. This sequence originates from a man aged 25 to 45 in good health. This rearrangement joins TRBV28 to TRBJ2-1; perhaps TRBD2 as D (6 bases). CDR3: CASSLSGPSYNEQFF. The CDR3 DNA reads TGTGCCAGCAGCTTAAGCGGGCCCTCCTACAATGAGCAGTTCTTC.